A single sample is the source of the 27 T cell receptor beta chains below, sequenced in a study of T cells in localized non-small cell lung cancer. Assay: immunoSEQ multiplex PCR; the TCRdb copy retains only in-frame clones and omits some. The sample lists around 50,000 clones; approximately 86% were seen once. The source was PBMCs, collected before any cancer treatment. Every receptor here comes from a man aged 40 to 70 with stage II lung adenocarcinoma.

This chain uses TRBV4-3 with TRBJ1-5, with D possibly being TRBD1 (5 bases). Trimming left V 1 base short and J 2 bases short, with 12 bases between. This CDR3 region has 16 residues. CDR1 is LGHNA, CDR2 YSLEER, per germline. The CDR3 DNA is TGCGCCAGCAGCCAAGGAGGGGTAATTGGCAATCAGCCCCAGCATTTT. This translates into CASSQGGVIGNQPQHF.

This chain links TRBV30 with TRBJ1-4, with TRBD1 matching 11 bases. With V trimmed by 1 base and J by 4 bases, 8 bases remained unmatched. Germline V gene data show CDR1 as GTSNPN and CDR2 as SVGIG (reference sequence). The CDR3 consists of 17 residues. The CDR3 region is CAWSGRGQGVFNEKLFF. In DNA form, the CDR3 reads TGTGCCTGGAGTGGCCGGGGACAGGGGGTCTTTAATGAAAAACTGTTTTTT.

This chain links TRBV5-1 with TRBJ1-2; unclear D gene. The CDR3 covers 13 residues. Germline loops: CDR1 SGHRS, CDR2 YFSETQ. V lost 0 bases to trimming and J lost 8 bases, with 11 bases between them. The CDR3: CASSLGAGTGYTF. In DNA, the CDR3 is TGCGCCAGCAGCTTGGGGGCAGGTACCGGCTACACCTTC.

Only one count was recorded for this clone. This rearrangement joins TRBV2 to TRBJ2-1; D gene uncertain. This CDR3 has 13 residues. The germline gives CDR1 SNHLY, CDR2 FYNNEI. Trimming removed 0 bases from V and 0 bases from J, with 0 bases in between. The CDR3 DNA sequence: TGTGCCAGCAGTGAAGCCTCCTACAATGAGCAGTTCTTC. As protein: CASSEASYNEQFF.

The V call is TRBV11-1, the J call TRBJ2-1; TRBD1 matches 7 bases. The CDR3 has 15 amino acids. The germline V gene encodes CDR1 SGHAT and CDR2 FQDESV (reference sequence). V shed 2 bases, J shed 4 bases, and the junction held 5 bases outside the gene matches. The CDR3 DNA reads TGTGCCAGCAGCTTATTCGGGACAGCTTACAATGAGCAGTTCTTC. Translation gives CASSLFGTAYNEQFF.

CDR3 region: CASSERVATDTQYF. The CDR3 DNA sequence: TGTGCCAGCAGTGAAAGGGTAGCTACAGATACGCAGTATTTT. The rearrangement uses TRBV2 and TRBJ2-3; unclear D gene. The ends were cut back, 2 bases at V and 3 bases at J, with 9 bases in the middle. Per germline, CDR1 SNHLY and CDR2 FYNNEI. The CDR3 runs 14 residues. Full variable domain (rest looked up from reference TRBV2 and TRBJ2-3): EPEVTQTPSHQVTQMGQEVILRCVPISNHLYFYWYRQILGQKVEFLVSFYNNEISEKSEIFDDQFSVERPDGSNFTLKIRSTKLEDSAMYFCASSERVATDTQYFGPGTRLTVL.

The chain joins TRBV11-2 to TRBJ2-7; no reliable D call. The CDR3 sequence is 15 residues long. Germline V lookup: CDR1 SGHAT, CDR2 FQNNGV. The V gene lost 0 bases and the J gene lost 2 bases, with 11 bases spanning the gap. CDR3: CASSLEGSSPYEQYV. In DNA, the CDR3 is TGTGCCAGCAGCTTAGAGGGGTCCTCTCCCTACGAGCAGTACGTC.

The chain employs TRBV19 and TRBJ2-3; 10 nucleotides agree with TRBD2. In germline, CDR1 is LNHDA, CDR2 SQIVND (reference sequence). V dropped 2 bases and J dropped 6; count of bases not matched to a gene: 2. The CDR3 runs 14 residues. The CDR3 DNA reads TGTGCCAGTAGTATAAGCGGGGGGGCGGATACGCAGTATTTT. Amino acids: CASSISGGADTQYF. The full variable domain, its missing parts supplied by reference TRBV19 and TRBJ2-3, is DGGITQSPKYLFRKEGQNVTLSCEQNLNHDAMYWYRQDPGQGLRLIYYSQIVNDFQKGDIAEGYSVSREKKESFPLTVTSAQKNPTAFYLCASSISGGADTQYFGPGTRLTVL.

The chain carries TRBV7-9 and TRBJ1-1, with D hard to call. The CDR3 consists of 12 residues. Per germline, CDR1 SEHNR and CDR2 FQNEAQ (reference sequence). V lost 0 bases to trimming and J lost 9 bases, with 8 bases between them. CDR3 loop: CASSLANTQAFF. CDR3 in DNA: TGTGCCAGCAGCTTAGCTAACACCCAAGCTTTCTTT.

The chain couples TRBV4-1 to TRBJ2-5, with TRBD1 matching over 8 bases. CDR3 length: 16 residues. Germline-derived CDR1 and CDR2 are MGHRA and YSYEKL. Trimming at V came to 1 base and at J to 2 bases, leaving 6 bases not matched to a gene. CDR3 in DNA: TGCGCCAGCAGCCAAGCGGGACAGGTCTTTCAAGAGACCCAGTACTTC. It encodes CASSQAGQVFQETQYF.

The chain uses TRBV2 and TRBJ2-2, with 9 bases lining up with TRBD2. Germline lookup yields CDR1 SNHLY and CDR2 FYNNEI. V lost 6 bases to trimming and J lost 4 bases; unmatched junction nucleotides: 9. The CDR3 is 16 residues long. The CDR3 here is CASRWSTSGFTGELFF. The CDR3 nucleotides are TGTGCCAGCAGATGGTCGACTAGCGGATTCACCGGGGAGCTGTTTTTT.

V is TRBV7-8 and J is TRBJ1-1, with D unresolved. CDR1 is SGHVS, CDR2 FQNEAQ, per germline. Trimming stripped 3 bases from V and 1 base from J, with 12 bases between. The CDR3 extends over 15 amino acids. Here the CDR3 DNA reads TGTGCCAGCAGCTTGGACCACGGGAGGAACACTGAAGCTTTCTTT. Protein: CASSLDHGRNTEAFF.

V is TRBV19 and J is TRBJ2-2, with D hard to call. Trimming cost V 6 bases and J 4 bases, with 15 bases left between them. The CDR3 spans 15 residues. Germline lookup yields CDR1 LNHDA and CDR2 SQIVND (reference sequence). The CDR3 nucleotides read TGTGCCAGTAGCCCTGGATTAGCCGGCACCGGGGAGCTGTTTTTT. Its translation: CASSPGLAGTGELFF. Filled out from reference TRBV19 and TRBJ2-2, the complete variable domain reads DGGITQSPKYLFRKEGQNVTLSCEQNLNHDAMYWYRQDPGQGLRLIYYSQIVNDFQKGDIAEGYSVSREKKESFPLTVTSAQKNPTAFYLCASSPGLAGTGELFFGEGSRLTVL.

V and J are TRBV9 and TRBJ2-2; D gene unclear. Germline CDR1 SGDLS, CDR2 YYNGEE. V was pared by 0 bases and J by 3 bases, with 9 bases between. The CDR3 consists of 15 residues. CDR3 loop: CASSVGFGDTGELFF. CDR3 bases: TGTGCCAGCAGCGTAGGGTTCGGAGACACCGGGGAGCTGTTTTTT. Looking up the rest from reference TRBV9 and TRBJ2-2 gives the full variable domain: DSGVTQTPKHLITATGQRVTLRCSPRSGDLSVYWYQQSLDQGLQFLIQYYNGEERAKGNILERFSAQQFPDLHSELNLSSLELGDSALYFCASSVGFGDTGELFFGEGSRLTVL.

V usage is TRBV29-1 and J usage is TRBJ2-1; D unresolved. V gave up 2 bases and J gave up 6 bases, with 5 bases separating them. From germline, CDR1 is SQVTM and CDR2 ANQGSEA. This CDR3 has 11 amino acids. The CDR3 sequence is CSVEKGNEQFF. The CDR3 nucleotides read TGCAGCGTTGAAAAGGGCAATGAGCAGTTCTTC.

CDR3 sequence reads: CASSGRGAWETQYF. CDR3 nucleotides: TGTGCCAGCAGCGGCCGGGGGGCGTGGGAGACCCAGTACTTC. The V call is TRBV9, the J call TRBJ2-5, with D perhaps matching TRBD2 (7 bases). The V gene lost 3 bases and the J gene lost 5 bases, with 14 bases spanning the gap. The CDR3 consists of 14 residues. Germline CDR1 and CDR2: SGDLS and YYNGEE.

This chain uses TRBV7-6 with TRBJ2-1; 15 bases map to TRBD2. This CDR3 is built from 17 residues. The J segment lost 9 bases and the V segment lost 1 base, leaving 7 bases of the junction unmatched. CDR1 is SGHVS and CDR2 is FNYEAQ in the germline V gene. CDR3 in DNA: TGTGCCAGCAGCTTAGACGGGACTAGCGGGGGGTTAGGTGAGCAGTTCTTC. Its protein product is CASSLDGTSGGLGEQFF. Complete variable domain (other parts from reference TRBV7-6 and TRBJ2-1): GAGVSQSPRYKVTKRGQDVALRCDPISGHVSLYWYRQALGQGPEFLTYFNYEAQQDKSGLPNDRFSAERPEGSISTLTIQRTEQRDSAMYRCASSLDGTSGGLGEQFFGPGTRLTVL.

In DNA form, the CDR3 reads TGTGCCAGCAGCTTGGCAGAGAGCTCTGGAAACACCATATATTTT. Amino acid sequence: CASSLAESSGNTIYF. The genes are TRBV5-6 and TRBJ1-3; the D is unclear. CDR1 and CDR2 (germline): SGHDT, YYEEEE. This CDR3 comprises 15 residues. Trimming stripped 0 bases from V and 0 bases from J, with 7 bases between.

This chain links TRBV30 with TRBJ2-3; 8 bases map to TRBD1. V was clipped by 1 base and J by 2 bases; unmatched bases: 14. The CDR3 contains 18 residues. CDR1 GTSNPN and CDR2 SVGIG come from the germline V gene (reference sequence). CDR3 nucleotides: TGTGCCTGGAGTGCCTACCGCACAGGGGGAATGGACACAGATACGCAGTATTTT. This codes for CAWSAYRTGGMDTDTQYF.

The J gene is TRBJ1-1, the V gene TRBV19, with D tentatively TRBD1 (5 bases). This CDR3 has 15 amino acids. Germline V lookup: CDR1 LNHDA, CDR2 SQIVND (reference sequence). V dropped 4 bases and J dropped 8 bases, with 20 bases sitting between them. In DNA form, the CDR3 reads TGTGCCAGTAGTACTGACGTGACAGCGGTGATGGAAGCTTTCTTT. It is translated as CASSTDVTAVMEAFF.

The chain employs TRBV5-4 and TRBJ1-2, with D possibly matching TRBD1 (6 bases). Germline V gives CDR1 SGHNT, CDR2 YYREEE (reference sequence). V lost 2 bases to trimming and J lost 5 bases, with 16 bases between them. The CDR3 runs to 15 residues. CDR3 in DNA: TGTGCCAGCAGCTTCAGGGGAAGAGGGCCGTATGGCTACACCTTC. Encoded protein: CASSFRGRGPYGYTF.

The chain carries TRBV6-5 and TRBJ1-2; D is possibly TRBD1 (5 bases). The CDR3 is 14 amino acids. Germline-derived CDR1 and CDR2 are MNHEY and SVGAGI. With 0 bases removed from V and 14 bases from J, the gap between germline ends came to 19 bases. This CDR3 reads CASSYSEGSRPGTF. In DNA form, the CDR3 reads TGTGCCAGCAGTTACTCGGAGGGGAGCAGGCCGGGGACCTTC.

The gene calls are TRBV5-4 and TRBJ2-5; maybe TRBD2 (6 bases). The V end lost 0 bases, the J end lost 4 bases, and 16 bases lay between the germline ends. The CDR3 covers 16 residues. Germline assignment: CDR1 SGHNT and CDR2 YYREEE (reference sequence). CDR3 nucleotide sequence: TGTGCCAGCAGCTTGGCGGGGGAAGGTATTGGAGAGACCCAGTACTTC. Its protein product is CASSLAGEGIGETQYF.

The chain is built from TRBV27 and TRBJ1-1, with D tentatively TRBD1 (5 bases). Per the germline V gene, CDR1 is MNHEY and CDR2 is SMNVEV (reference sequence). This CDR3 comprises 13 residues. V lost 2 bases and J 7 bases, leaving 11 bases between the germline ends. CDR3 coding DNA: TGTGCCAGCAGTTTAAGTGTGGGGCTTGAAGCTTTCTTT. Translation: CASSLSVGLEAFF.

In DNA form, the CDR3 reads TGCGCCAGCAGCTTGGGAGCGGGGGGCCTTAATGAGCAGTTCTTC. Translated, it gives CASSLGAGGLNEQFF. The rearrangement links TRBV5-1 to TRBJ2-1; TRBD2 matches at 9 bases. This CDR3 is built from 15 residues. Germline V CDR1 and CDR2: SGHRS, YFSETQ. V shed 0 bases and J 7 bases; nucleotides not matched to a gene: 5.

The V call is TRBV5-1, the J call TRBJ2-1, with D possibly being TRBD1 (6 bases). The CDR3 extends over 15 amino acids. The V end lost 3 bases, the J end lost 10 bases, and 20 bases lay between the germline ends. From germline, CDR1 is SGHRS and CDR2 YFSETQ. The CDR3 loop reads CASSSAANRVYEQFF. The CDR3 DNA sequence: TGCGCCAGCAGCTCTGCGGCCAACAGGGTTTACGAGCAGTTCTTC.

V gene TRBV6-5 combines with J gene TRBJ1-5, with D tentatively TRBD1 (5 bases). The CDR3 loop spans 14 amino acids. With 10 bases removed from V and 1 base from J, the gap between germline ends came to 14 bases. CDR1 is MNHEY and CDR2 is SVGAGI in the germline V gene. DNA for the CDR3: TGTGCCACCACGCCGGGGGGAAGCAATCAGCCCCAGCATTTT. Residues: CATTPGGSNQPQHF.